This T cell receptor beta chain was captured in a study of cytotoxic CD8 clonotypes in ibrutinib-treated CLL. The germline V gene has CDR1 LNHDA and CDR2 SQIVND (reference sequence). The CDR3 consists of 14 residues. V was trimmed by 8 bases and J by 7 bases, leaving 15 bases between them. Generated by immunoSEQ multiplex PCR, the TCRdb table keeps only in-frame clones and is missing some. This table holds 100,000 to 150,000 clones, approximately 83% found once. This receptor was obtained from a human donor with chronic lymphocytic leukemia. The source was PBMCs, collected after 24 months of ibrutinib treatment. The chain uses TRBV19 and TRBJ1-6, with D uncertain. CDR3 amino acids: CASSKGPGNSPLHF. CDR3 sequence (DNA): TGTGCCAGTTCTAAAGGGCCGGGGAATTCACCCCTCCACTTT. The variable domain in full, completed from reference TRBV19 and TRBJ1-6, reads DGGITQSPKYLFRKEGQNVTLSCEQNLNHDAMYWYRQDPGQGLRLIYYSQIVNDFQKGDIAEGYSVSREKKESFPLTVTSAQKNPTAFYLCASSKGPGNSPLHFGNGTRLTVT.